Listed here are 3 T cell receptor beta chains from one sample, sequenced in a study of post-analysis software for immune sequencing data. Broader study findings: Controls had lower frequencies than patients of 4 or 5 TRBV segments, which included TRBV5-6, TRBV5-1 and TRBV20-1.

Libraries were made from TCR beta cDNA, and they carried unique molecular identifiers. One entry per CDR3 protein results from TCRdb running MiXCR on the PCR reads. Among 650,000 to 900,000 distinct CDR3 sequences listed, under 60% were seen once. Their antigens remain unidentified. Material for sequencing was blood. The receptor source for this set is a girl aged 10-17 years with multiple sclerosis.

This chain joins TRBV9 and TRBJ2-3; tentative D call: TRBD1 (5 bases). The CDR3 runs to 15 residues. Germline V gives CDR1 SGDLS, CDR2 YYNGEE. V shed 0 bases and J shed 3 bases, with 11 bases lying between them. CDR3 loop: CASSVGRVETDTQYF. The CDR3 DNA is TGTGCCAGCAGCGTAGGCAGGGTGGAGACAGATACGCAGTATTTT.

The rearrangement links TRBV29-1 to TRBJ2-7, with D possibly being TRBD2 (7 bases). This CDR3 has 14 residues. CDR1 and CDR2 (germline): SQVTM, ANQGSEA. Trimming stripped 1 base from V and 2 bases from J, with 12 bases between. The CDR3 sequence: CSVEGSGGPYEQYF. The CDR3 DNA reads TGCAGCGTTGAAGGCTCCGGGGGGCCCTACGAGCAGTACTTC.

The chain has TRBV28 and TRBJ2-7; 11 bases are a match to TRBD2. Trimming cost V 3 bases and J 4 bases; bases outside gene matches: 26. This CDR3 contains 22 residues. The V gene's germline CDR1 is MDHEN and CDR2 SYDVKM. CDR3 loop: CASSFPPSIRLAGNSGPYEQYF. In DNA, the CDR3 is TGTGCCAGCAGTTTCCCCCCATCAATTCGACTAGCGGGAAATTCAGGGCCTTACGAGCAGTACTTC.